This T cell receptor beta chain was sequenced in a study of a mutant IDH1 vaccine in newly diagnosed glioma. Study summary: Visit timing is recorded as week 35 for V12 and week 47 for V13.

Produced via immunoSEQ multiplex PCR; TCRdb's table is partial and in-frame only. Of tens of thousands of clones in the sample, around 87% were seen once. About this clone itself: Antigen specificity is unknown.

There are 15 residues in the CDR3. The V end was cut by 0 bases, the J end by 2 bases, with 11 bases between. Germline-derived CDR1 and CDR2 are MNHNS and SASEGT. Time point here: week 35, safety follow-up. Each dose of the vaccine consisted of 300 ug of mutant IDH1 20-mer peptide, with topical imiquimod. This rearrangement joins TRBV6-1 to TRBJ2-7; no clear D gene. The sequencing here drew on PBMCs, taken from a glioma patient whose treatment included an IDH1 peptide vaccine. The receptor's source is a man aged 25-45 years with glioma. The CDR3 sequence: CASSEAWTFPYEQYF. The CDR3 DNA follows: TGTGCCAGCAGTGAAGCGTGGACCTTCCCCTACGAGCAGTACTTC.